The 18 T cell receptor beta chains given below trace back to one sample, sequenced in a study of response to subunit inactivated influenza vaccine. In TCRdb, the RT-PCR reads were re-called with MiXCR into one record per CDR3 protein. The table has about 540,000 distinct CDR3 sequences, approximately 20% seen once. The sample was also reused in another study, on T cells expressing NK-cell markers. That study reports: With UMIs, 5'RACE template switching was used to make TCR beta cDNA.

Sequencing was performed on CD4+ T cells sorted from PBMCs, taken 12 days after vaccination. Source of these receptors: a man aged 50-59 years who received an inactivated influenza vaccine.

This clonotype was observed a handful of times. V is TRBV29-1 and J is TRBJ2-5; 9 bases are a match to TRBD2. The CDR3 is 16 amino acids. The germline V gene has CDR1 SQVTM and CDR2 ANQGSEA. The junction had 9 bases not matched to a gene; V was cut back by 2 bases and J by 2 bases. The CDR3 region has the DNA TGCAGCGTTGAACCGTTTCTAGCGGGATTGCAAGAGACCCAGTACTTC. Its translation is CSVEPFLAGLQETQYF.

V and J are TRBV21-1 and TRBJ2-1; the table's D call of TRBD2 was not tested on the DNA. TRBV21-1 is recorded as a pseudogene. The CDR3 sequence is 17 residues long. CDR3 bases: TGTGCCAGCAGCACACCAAAGACTAGCGGGAGGGACAATGAGCAGTTCTTC. Encoded protein: CASSTPKTSGRDNEQFF.

V is TRBV7-2 and J is TRBJ1-1; maybe TRBD1 (5 bases). Per the germline V gene, CDR1 is SGHTA and CDR2 is FQGNSA. CDR3 length: 14 amino acids. Trimming cost V 5 bases and J 4 bases, with 14 bases left between them. CDR3 coding DNA: TGTGCCAGCAGCCCGGGACGGCGGGGCACTGAAGCTTTCTTT. This translates into CASSPGRRGTEAFF.

This clonotype was picked up many times. The V and J genes are TRBV7-2 and TRBJ2-3; D remains unclear. The CDR3 length is 13 residues. Trimming pared 1 base from V and 8 bases from J, leaving 10 bases between. CDR1 SGHTA and CDR2 FQGNSA come from the germline V gene. Here the CDR3 reads CASSLEGFGTQYF. The DNA for the CDR3 is TGTGCCAGCAGCTTAGAAGGGTTCGGTACGCAGTATTTT.

This clonotype was recorded only once. This chain joins TRBV12-3 or TRBV12-4 and TRBJ2-1; 7 bases map to TRBD2. This CDR3 is built from 16 residues. J lost 4 bases, V lost 5 bases, and 11 bases had no gene match. This CDR3 is CASSLRTRNIYNEQFF. In DNA, the CDR3 is TGTGCCAGCAGTCTTCGGACTAGAAATATTTACAATGAGCAGTTCTTC.

The chain employs TRBV12-3 or TRBV12-4 and TRBJ1-2; D might be TRBD1 (5 bases). CDR3 length equals 13 residues. V was clipped by 5 bases and J by 4 bases, with 11 bases between them. The CDR3 here is CASSPRGAYGYTF. In nucleotides, the CDR3 is TGTGCCAGCAGTCCTCGAGGGGCCTATGGCTACACCTTC.

The sample holds many counts of this clonotype. CDR3 region: CATSVATGYTGELFF. CDR3 in DNA: TGTGCCACCAGTGTTGCGACAGGGTACACCGGGGAGCTGTTTTTT. The gene calls are TRBV24-1 and TRBJ2-2; 7 positions match TRBD1. Germline V gene data show CDR1 as KGHDR and CDR2 as SFDVKD. V was clipped by 5 bases and J by 3 bases; unmatched bases: 5. This CDR3 region has 15 residues.

This clonotype was detected many times. V gene TRBV12-3 or TRBV12-4 combines with J gene TRBJ2-5, with D unresolved. V was trimmed by 3 bases and J by 5 bases, leaving 10 bases between them. The CDR3 is made up of 13 amino acids. CDR3 nucleotide sequence: TGTGCCAGCAGTTTGGGCATGCGCGAGACCCAGTACTTC. It is translated as CASSLGMRETQYF.

This chain uses TRBV18 with TRBJ2-7; 8 bases align to TRBD1. The V gene end was trimmed by 6 bases and the J gene end by 5 bases; junction bases not matched to a gene: 6. Germline CDR1 and CDR2: KGHSH and LQKENI. This CDR3 region has 13 residues. In DNA, the CDR3 is TGTGCCAGCTCGGACAGGGAAGGTGACGAGCAGTACTTC. Residues: CASSDREGDEQYF.

This clonotype has more than one count but fewer than ten. The rearrangement links TRBV7-8 to TRBJ2-1; TRBD1 agrees at 7 bases. Germline CDR1 and CDR2: SGHVS and FQNEAQ. V was pared by 8 bases and J by 5 bases, with 9 bases of the junction left unmatched. The CDR3 spans 14 residues. The chain's CDR3 is CASRRQGINNEQFF. The CDR3 nucleotides read TGTGCCAGCCGAAGACAGGGTATTAACAATGAGCAGTTCTTC.

The chain joins TRBV18 to TRBJ2-3, with 8 bases aligning to TRBD1. CDR1 is KGHSH, CDR2 LQKENI, per germline. The CDR3 covers 15 residues. Trimming cost V 3 bases and J 4 bases; bases outside gene matches: 6. The CDR3 loop reads CASSPGQVLADTQYF. CDR3 in DNA: TGTGCCAGCTCACCGGGACAGGTCCTCGCAGATACGCAGTATTTT. Based on the CDR3 plus reference TRBV18 and TRBJ2-3, the full variable domain is NAGVMQNPRHLVRRRGQEARLRCSPMKGHSHVYWYRQLPEEGLKFMVYLQKENIIDESGMPKERFSAEFPKEGPSILRIQQVVRGDSAAYFCASSPGQVLADTQYFGPGTRLTVL.

Concerning this clonotype: The junction does not match germline at one end; this may be a read error. This chain uses TRBV2 with TRBJ1-2; D uncertain. CDR3 length equals 14 residues. Germline lookup yields CDR1 SNHLY and CDR2 FYNNEI. The CDR3 region is CASSENLPKYGYTF. Written as DNA, the CDR3 is TGTGCCAGCAGTGAAAACCTCCCTAAGTATGGCTACACCTTC.

The chain employs TRBV13 and TRBJ2-3, with D perhaps matching TRBD1 (6 bases). Deletions cut 7 bases from V and 2 bases from J, with 19 bases between. This CDR3 has 16 residues. Germline CDR1 is PRHDT and CDR2 is FYEKMQ (reference sequence). The DNA for the CDR3 is TGTGCCAGCACCCTCACCGAGACAGGCACCACAGATACGCAGTATTTT. Encoded protein: CASTLTETGTTDTQYF. Drawing the rest from reference TRBV13 and TRBJ2-3, the complete variable domain is AAGVIQSPRHLIKEKRETATLKCYPIPRHDTVYWYQQGPGQDPQFLISFYEKMQSDKGSIPDRFSAQQFSDYHSELNMSSLELGDSALYFCASTLTETGTTDTQYFGPGTRLTVL.

This clonotype was seen a few times. The J gene is TRBJ2-1, the V gene TRBV10-3, with TRBD1 matching over 9 bases. The CDR3 runs to 13 residues. V trimming: 11 bases; J trimming: 6 bases; junction bases outside the gene matches: 8. Germline V CDR1 and CDR2: ENHRY, SYGVKD. CDR3 sequence: CAYQGTGINEQFF. In nucleotides, the CDR3 is TGTGCCTACCAGGGGACAGGGATCAATGAGCAGTTCTTC.

The chain links TRBV7-8 to TRBJ2-3; 9 bases line up with TRBD2. J lost 0 bases, V lost 5 bases, and 9 bases had no gene match. Germline V CDR1 and CDR2: SGHVS, FQNEAQ. The CDR3 runs 17 residues. CDR3 sequence: CASSPRASGTSTDTQYF. CDR3 nucleotides: TGTGCCAGCAGCCCTCGGGCTAGCGGGACTAGCACAGATACGCAGTATTTT.

This chain links TRBV5-1 with TRBJ2-1, with a weak D call TRBD2 (5 bases). V was trimmed by 5 bases and J by 7 bases, leaving 25 bases between them. The V gene's germline CDR1 is SGHRS and CDR2 YFSETQ. This CDR3 has 17 amino acids. The DNA for the CDR3 is TGCGCCAGCAGTTCCCGCCGGACTGGTCGAGATGGGAATGAGCAGTTCTTC. It specifies CASSSRRTGRDGNEQFF.

This clonotype came up many times. The chain carries TRBV27 and TRBJ2-1; 9 bases align to TRBD2. The V segment lost 2 bases and the J segment 9 bases; nucleotides outside the gene matches: 5. The CDR3 extends over 14 amino acids. Germline CDR1 reads MNHEY; CDR2 reads SMNVEV (reference sequence). CDR3 nucleotides: TGTGCCAGCAGTTTAGCGGGGGGGCCGGGTGAGCAGTTCTTC. Translation gives CASSLAGGPGEQFF.

The gene calls are TRBV20-1 and TRBJ2-5, with D possibly called TRBD1 or TRBD2 (5 bases each). In germline, CDR1 is DFQATT, CDR2 SNEGSKA (reference sequence). The CDR3 sequence is 14 residues long. V lost 5 bases and J lost 7, with 20 bases in between. The CDR3 here is CSAGRDHNLGTQYF. CDR3 DNA: TGCAGTGCTGGCCGGGACCATAATTTAGGGACCCAGTACTTC.